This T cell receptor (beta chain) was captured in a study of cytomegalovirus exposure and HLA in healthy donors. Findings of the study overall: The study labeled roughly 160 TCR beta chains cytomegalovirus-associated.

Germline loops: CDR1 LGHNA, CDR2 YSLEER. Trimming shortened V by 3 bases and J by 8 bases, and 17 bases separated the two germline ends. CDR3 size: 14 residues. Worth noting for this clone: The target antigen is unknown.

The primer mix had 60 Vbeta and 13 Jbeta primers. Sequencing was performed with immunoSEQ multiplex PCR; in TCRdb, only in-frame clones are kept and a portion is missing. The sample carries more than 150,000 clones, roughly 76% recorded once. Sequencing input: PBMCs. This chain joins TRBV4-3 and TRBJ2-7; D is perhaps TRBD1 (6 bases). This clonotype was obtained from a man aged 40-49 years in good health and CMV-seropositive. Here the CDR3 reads CASSQATGEGKQYF. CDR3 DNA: TGCGCCAGCAGCCAGGCGACAGGTGAAGGGAAGCAGTACTTC.